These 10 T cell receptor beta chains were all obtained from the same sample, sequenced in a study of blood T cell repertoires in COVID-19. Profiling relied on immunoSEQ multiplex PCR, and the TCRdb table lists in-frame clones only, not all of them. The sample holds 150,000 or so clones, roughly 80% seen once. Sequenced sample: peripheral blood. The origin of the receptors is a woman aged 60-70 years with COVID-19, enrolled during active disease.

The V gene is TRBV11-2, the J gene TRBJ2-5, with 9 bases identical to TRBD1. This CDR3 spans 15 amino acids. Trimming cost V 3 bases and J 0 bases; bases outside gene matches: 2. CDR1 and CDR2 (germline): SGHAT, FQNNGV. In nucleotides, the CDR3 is TGTGCCAGCAGCTTCGGGACAGGGAACCAAGAGACCCAGTACTTC. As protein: CASSFGTGNQETQYF.

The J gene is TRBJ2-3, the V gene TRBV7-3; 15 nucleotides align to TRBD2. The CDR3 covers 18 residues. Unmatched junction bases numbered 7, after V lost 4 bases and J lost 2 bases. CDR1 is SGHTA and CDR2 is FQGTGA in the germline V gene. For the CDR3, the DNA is TGTGCCAGCAGCTCTCTTGGACTAGCGGGAGGGTCCACAGATACGCAGTATTTT. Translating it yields CASSSLGLAGGSTDTQYF.

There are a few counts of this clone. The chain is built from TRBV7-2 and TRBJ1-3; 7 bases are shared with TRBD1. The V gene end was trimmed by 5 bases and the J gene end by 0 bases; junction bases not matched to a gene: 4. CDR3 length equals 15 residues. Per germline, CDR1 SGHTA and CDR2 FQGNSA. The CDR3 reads CASSAGTDSGNTIYF. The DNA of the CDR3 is TGTGCCAGCAGCGCCGGGACAGACTCTGGAAACACCATATATTTT. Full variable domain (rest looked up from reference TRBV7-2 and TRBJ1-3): GAGVSQSPSNKVTEKGKDVELRCDPISGHTALYWYRQSLGQGLEFLIYFQGNSAPDKSGLPSDRFSAERTGGSVSTLTIQRTQQEDSAVYLCASSAGTDSGNTIYFGEGSWLTVV.

The CDR3 here is CASSFTHTGLAFF. CDR3 DNA: TGTGCCAGCAGCTTTACCCATACAGGGCTCGCTTTCTTT. This rearrangement joins TRBV5-5 to TRBJ1-1; the D gene is possibly TRBD1 (6 bases). V lost 2 bases and J 11 bases, leaving 16 bases between the germline ends. The CDR3 has 13 amino acids. CDR1 is SGHKS and CDR2 is YYEKEE in the germline V gene (reference sequence). The full variable domain, with the rest looked up from reference TRBV5-5 and TRBJ1-1, is DAGVTQSPTHLIKTRGQQVTLRCSPISGHKSVSWYQQVLGQGPQFIFQYYEKEERGRGNFPDRFSARQFPNYSSELNVNALLLGDSALYLCASSFTHTGLAFFGQGTRLTVV.

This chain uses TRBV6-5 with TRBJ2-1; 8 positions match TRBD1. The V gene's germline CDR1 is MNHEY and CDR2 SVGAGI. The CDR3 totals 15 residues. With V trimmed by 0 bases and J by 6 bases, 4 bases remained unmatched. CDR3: CASSYSFTGGNEQFF. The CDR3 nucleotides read TGTGCCAGCAGTTACTCGTTTACAGGGGGCAATGAGCAGTTCTTC.

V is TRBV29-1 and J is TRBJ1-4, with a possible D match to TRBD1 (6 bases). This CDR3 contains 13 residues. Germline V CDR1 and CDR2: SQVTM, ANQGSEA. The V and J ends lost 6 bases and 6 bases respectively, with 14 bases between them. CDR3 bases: TGCAGCGTCGCAGGGGCGGGGGATGAAAAACTGTTTTTT. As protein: CSVAGAGDEKLFF.

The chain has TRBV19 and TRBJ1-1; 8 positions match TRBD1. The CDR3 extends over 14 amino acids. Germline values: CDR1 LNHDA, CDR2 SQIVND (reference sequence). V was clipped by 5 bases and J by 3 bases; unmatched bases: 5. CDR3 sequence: CASSLRGPDTEAFF. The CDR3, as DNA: TGTGCCAGTAGTCTCAGGGGGCCCGACACTGAAGCTTTCTTT.

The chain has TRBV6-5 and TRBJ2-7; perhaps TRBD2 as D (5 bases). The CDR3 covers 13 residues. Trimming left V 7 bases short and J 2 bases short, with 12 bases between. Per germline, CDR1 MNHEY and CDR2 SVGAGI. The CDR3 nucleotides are TGTGCCAGCACCGCGGGCGGGCCCTACGAGCAGTACTTC. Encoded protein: CASTAGGPYEQYF.

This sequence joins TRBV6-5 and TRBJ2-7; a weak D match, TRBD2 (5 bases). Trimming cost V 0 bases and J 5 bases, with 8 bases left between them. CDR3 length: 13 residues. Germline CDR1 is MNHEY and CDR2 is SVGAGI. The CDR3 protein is CASSYSARDEQYV. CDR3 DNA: TGTGCCAGCAGTTACTCGGCGAGGGACGAGCAGTACGTC.

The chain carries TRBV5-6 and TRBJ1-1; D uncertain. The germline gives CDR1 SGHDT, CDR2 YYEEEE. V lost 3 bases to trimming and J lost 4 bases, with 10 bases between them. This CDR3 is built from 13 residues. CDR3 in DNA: TGTGCCAGCAGCTCTCAGGTGGCCACTGAAGCTTTCTTT. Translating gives CASSSQVATEAFF.